This T cell receptor beta chain is drawn from a study of shared clonotypes between healthy human individuals. Study in general: CD8 memory received one plate per donor, CD8 naive two, CD4 memory three and CD4 naive three. Study-wide results and limits: Relative to their counterparts shared across all four donors, non-shared clonotypes exhibited diminished generation probabilities.

The germline CDR1 and CDR2 sequences are DFQATT and SNEGSKA (reference sequence). CDR3 length: 9 amino acids. As concerns this clone: Its antigen is still unknown.

The protocol was immunoSEQ multiplex PCR, while the TCRdb copy is restricted to in-frame clones and leaves out a portion. The data hold millions of clones, with 90% to 95% observed a single time. The chain carries TRBV20-1 and TRBJ1-5; D unclear. This clonotype was obtained from a man younger than 35 in good health. Sequencing was performed on naive CD4+ T cells sorted from blood. Subset specified: CD45RA+ positively selected. The CDR3 DNA reads TGCAGGCCCTTCCAGCCCCAGCATTTT. This translates into CRPFQPQHF.